The 17 T cell receptor beta chains below were found in one sample sequenced in a study of T-cell memory formation after mild COVID-19. Using its own MiXCR run on the 5' RACE reads, TCRdb lists one record per CDR3 protein. The top ten hold 12% of the sample, which has 540,000 or so distinct CDR3 sequences, just over 20% seen once. The sequencing sample was made of PBMCs or a T cell subset sorted from them (not recorded which). The receptors shown here come from an adult woman who had mild COVID-19 (a few samples of this study predate the infection). Cell type and time point are not known.

A few counts support this clonotype. V and J are TRBV2 and TRBJ2-1; D is uncertain. In germline, CDR1 is SNHLY, CDR2 FYNNEI. This CDR3 has 14 amino acids. V was clipped by 6 bases and J by 0 bases, with 9 bases between them. The CDR3 DNA reads as TGTGCCAGCAGGGGGTGGGGCTCCTACAATGAGCAGTTCTTC. It specifies CASRGWGSYNEQFF. The full variable domain, completed using reference TRBV2 and TRBJ2-1, is EPEVTQTPSHQVTQMGQEVILRCVPISNHLYFYWYRQILGQKVEFLVSFYNNEISEKSEIFDDQFSVERPDGSNFTLKIRSTKLEDSAMYFCASRGWGSYNEQFFGPGTRLTVL.

The chain uses TRBV20-1 and TRBJ2-7; D is unresolved. Germline loops: CDR1 DFQATT, CDR2 SNEGSKA (reference sequence). The CDR3 runs 14 residues. V was cut by 0 bases and J by 0 bases, with 9 bases left in between. CDR3 nucleotides: TGCAGTGCTAGAGACGGAAAGAGCTCCTACGAGCAGTACTTC. It codes for CSARDGKSSYEQYF.

Details on this clonotype: One end of the junction varies from germline; a read error may be responsible. This sequence joins TRBV4-2 and TRBJ2-7, with 11 bases that match TRBD2. The germline CDR1 and CDR2 sequences are LGHNA and YNFKEQ. The CDR3 spans 14 residues. The CDR3 sequence: CASRELAGVHDQYF. In DNA form, the CDR3 reads TGTGCCAGCAGAGAACTAGCGGGAGTTCACGATCAGTACTTC.

This clonotype was detected a few times. V is TRBV6-5 and J is TRBJ2-7; weak D call: TRBD2 (5 bases). The germline V and J ends were trimmed by 0 bases and 3 bases, with 9 bases remaining between them. Germline V gene sequence: CDR1 MNHEY, CDR2 SVGAGI. The CDR3 is made up of 14 amino acids. CDR3: CASSYSSGGYEQYF. The DNA for the CDR3 is TGTGCCAGCAGTTACTCGTCCGGAGGCTACGAGCAGTACTTC.

Only a few counts were recorded for this clonotype. Written as DNA, the CDR3 is TGTGCCAGCAGTTTTCTGGGACAGGGGGACATTCAGTACTTC. Its protein is CASSFLGQGDIQYF. The chain uses TRBV12-3 or TRBV12-4 and TRBJ2-4; 11 bases agree with TRBD1. The CDR3 is made up of 14 amino acids. Trimming cost V 3 bases and J 8 bases; bases outside gene matches: 3.

This sequence joins TRBV7-2 and TRBJ2-2, with a weak D call TRBD1 (6 bases). The CDR3 has 13 residues. Trimming stripped 4 bases from V and 8 bases from J, with 11 bases between. Germline values: CDR1 SGHTA, CDR2 FQGNSA. The CDR3 sequence is CASSWDILGELFF. In DNA, the CDR3 is TGTGCCAGCAGCTGGGACATTTTGGGGGAGCTGTTTTTT.

The chain uses TRBV20-1 and TRBJ1-1, with TRBD1 as a possible D gene (5 bases). Per the germline V gene, CDR1 is DFQATT and CDR2 is SNEGSKA (reference sequence). Trimming removed 6 bases from V and 1 base from J, with 15 bases in between. The CDR3 totals 14 residues. The CDR3 loop is CSAPDGTSNTEAFF. DNA for the CDR3: TGCAGTGCCCCCGACGGGACTTCGAACACTGAAGCTTTCTTT.

In its sample, this clonotype was seen a few times. J is TRBJ2-1 and V is TRBV30; D remains unclear. Trimming took 2 bases from V and 5 from J, leaving 10 bases between them. Germline CDR1 is GTSNPN and CDR2 is SVGIG (reference sequence). The CDR3 extends over 13 amino acids. The CDR3 here is CAWSPTPNNEQFF. CDR3 nucleotide sequence: TGTGCCTGGAGTCCGACACCAAACAATGAGCAGTTCTTC. The full variable domain, completed using reference TRBV30 and TRBJ2-1, is SQTIHQWPATLVQPVGSPLSLECTVEGTSNPNLYWYRQAAGRGLQLLFYSVGIGQISSEVPQNLSASRPQDRQFILSSKKLLLSDSGFYLCAWSPTPNNEQFFGPGTRLTVL.

This clonotype has only one observation. The genes are TRBV5-1 and TRBJ1-1; no clear D gene. This CDR3 spans 17 amino acids. Germline CDR1 SGHRS, CDR2 YFSETQ. V lost 4 bases, J lost 3 bases, and 22 bases lay in between. CDR3 nucleotide sequence: TGCGCCAGCAGCCAGTGGGTGCCTTTATCGGGGTACACTGAAGCTTTCTTT. Residues: CASSQWVPLSGYTEAFF.

The chain joins TRBV11-3 to TRBJ2-7; a weak D match, TRBD2 (6 bases). V lost 0 bases and J lost 0, with 18 bases in between. Germline-derived CDR1 and CDR2 are SGHNT and YENEEA. This CDR3 region has 18 residues. DNA for the CDR3: TGTGCCAGCAGCTTAGATCGCGGGCTAGCGTTGAGCTCCTACGAGCAGTACTTC. Its translation is CASSLDRGLALSSYEQYF.

This clonotype was observed a few times. This chain joins TRBV5-1 and TRBJ2-4; a weak D match, TRBD2 (6 bases). Germline CDR1 reads SGHRS; CDR2 reads YFSETQ. The ends were cut back, 3 bases at V and 8 bases at J, with 15 bases in the middle. The CDR3 totals 14 residues. Here the CDR3 reads CASSSSQGGDIQYF. The CDR3 nucleotides are TGCGCCAGCAGCTCATCGCAGGGAGGAGACATTCAGTACTTC. Full variable domain (missing parts from reference TRBV5-1 and TRBJ2-4): KAGVTQTPRYLIKTRGQQVTLSCSPISGHRSVSWYQQTPGQGLQFLFEYFSETQRNKGNFPGRFSGRQFSNSRSEMNVSTLELGDSALYLCASSSSQGGDIQYFGAGTRLSVL.

The table lists this clonotype with a few counts. V gene TRBV5-5 combines with J gene TRBJ2-5; possibly TRBD1 or TRBD2 for D (5 bases each). Germline V lookup: CDR1 SGHKS, CDR2 YYEKEE (reference sequence). V lost 4 bases and J 2 bases, leaving 24 bases between the germline ends. The CDR3 covers 18 residues. DNA of the CDR3: TGTGCCAGCAGCCCTGTAGCCGCAGGGTTAGCGATGCAAGAGACCCAGTACTTC. Translation gives CASSPVAAGLAMQETQYF.

On this clonotype: This may be a read error: a much more frequent sequence differs by one nucleotide. The chain carries TRBV7-8 and TRBJ2-1, with 7 bases identical to TRBD1. The CDR3 loop spans 15 amino acids. In germline, CDR1 is SGHVS, CDR2 FQNEAQ. CDR3 in amino acids: CASSETGSSYNEKFF. The CDR3 nucleotides are TGTGCCAGCAGCGAGACAGGGAGCTCCTACAATGAGAAGTTCTTC.

This chain links TRBV4-3 with TRBJ2-3; 7 nucleotides align to TRBD2. Germline V gene lookup returns CDR1 LGHNA and CDR2 YSLEER. CDR3 length: 16 amino acids. V lost 0 bases, J lost 5 bases, and 8 bases stayed unmatched. CDR3 in DNA: TGCGCCAGCAGCCAAGATCACCGGACTAGGGAAGATACGCAGTATTTT. Its protein product is CASSQDHRTREDTQYF.

This clonotype was observed many times. The chain combines TRBV3-1 with TRBJ2-4; D gene unclear. CDR1 and CDR2 (germline): LGHDT, YNNKEL (reference sequence). The CDR3 spans 13 residues. V lost 1 base and J lost 8, with 9 bases in between. The CDR3 DNA sequence: TGTGCCAGCAGCCAAGCGTGGGGTGACATTCAGTACTTC. Protein product: CASSQAWGDIQYF.

This chain uses TRBV20-1 with TRBJ2-7, with no clear D. This CDR3 contains 11 residues. In germline, CDR1 is DFQATT, CDR2 SNEGSKA (reference sequence). The V end lost 4 bases, the J end lost 2 bases, and 6 bases lay between the germline ends. CDR3: CSAIDTYEQYF. The DNA for the CDR3 is TGCAGTGCTATAGACACCTACGAGCAGTACTTC.

This clonotype was found a few times. V usage is TRBV7-9 and J usage is TRBJ2-7; possible D gene TRBD2, 5 bases. The CDR3 has 15 residues. Germline assignment: CDR1 SEHNR and CDR2 FQNEAQ (reference sequence). The V and J ends lost 4 bases and 2 bases respectively, with 15 bases between them. The DNA of the CDR3 is TGTGCCAGCAGCTCCACGACATCGGGGACCTACGAGCAGTACTTC. Protein: CASSSTTSGTYEQYF.